Following are 29 T cell receptor beta chains from one sample sequenced in a study of graft-versus-host responses after intestinal transplantation. Sequencing used immunoSEQ multiplex PCR; TCRdb keeps in-frame clones, though not all of them. The sample lists 90,000 to 150,000 clones; about 95% were seen once. Which antigens these TCRs recognize remains unknown. The material was unstimulated CD8+ T cells sorted from spleen or lymph node cells, obtained before intestinal transplant. The receptors derive from a human donor who received an intestinal transplant.

J is TRBJ2-5 and V is TRBV6-6, with D perhaps matching TRBD1 (7 bases). V lost 2 bases, J lost 11 bases, and 15 bases lay in between. This CDR3 is built from 13 residues. Per the germline V gene, CDR1 is MNHNY and CDR2 is SVGAGI (reference sequence). This chain's CDR3 is CASSYGQGEEQYF. CDR3 nucleotides: TGTGCCAGCAGTTACGGGCAGGGGGAGGAGCAGTACTTC.

CDR3 region: CASGRAILPGVWNTIYF. For the CDR3, the DNA is TGTGCTAGTGGTCGGGCTATTCTCCCAGGAGTATGGAACACCATATATTTT. V is TRBV12-5 and J is TRBJ1-3, with D unresolved. The V gene lost 5 bases and the J gene lost 7 bases, with 24 bases spanning the gap. Germline V gene lookup returns CDR1 LGHNT and CDR2 FRNRAP. The CDR3 spans 17 residues.

The chain combines TRBV15 with TRBJ2-2; possibly TRBD1 for D (6 bases). V lost 4 bases, J lost 0 bases, and 15 bases lay in between. Germline V gene data show CDR1 as LNHNV and CDR2 as YYDKDF (reference sequence). The CDR3 is made up of 17 amino acids. The CDR3 DNA is TGTGCCACCAGCACCGAGGACAGCTACGCGAACACCGGGGAGCTGTTTTTT. Its protein is CATSTEDSYANTGELFF.

The J gene is TRBJ1-5, the V gene TRBV15, with a weak D call TRBD1 (5 bases). Germline V lookup: CDR1 LNHNV, CDR2 YYDKDF (reference sequence). V shed 5 bases and J shed 5 bases, with 19 bases lying between them. The CDR3 is 16 amino acids. CDR3 sequence reads: CATSLEGFGVYQPQHF. As DNA, the CDR3 is TGTGCCACCAGCCTTGAGGGGTTCGGAGTTTATCAGCCCCAGCATTTT.

The gene calls are TRBV4-1 and TRBJ2-2; 7 bases are shared with TRBD2. This CDR3 contains 15 residues. V lost 1 base to trimming and J lost 5 bases; unmatched junction nucleotides: 4. The germline gives CDR1 MGHRA, CDR2 YSYEKL. CDR3 residues: CASSQAWEGTGELFF. CDR3 DNA sequence: TGCGCCAGCAGCCAAGCCTGGGAGGGAACCGGGGAGCTGTTTTTT.

CDR3 amino acids: CASGYDAGNTEAFF. The CDR3 DNA is TGTGCTAGTGGTTATGACGCGGGGAACACTGAAGCTTTCTTT. The genes are TRBV12-5 and TRBJ1-1; D uncertain. The CDR3 totals 14 residues. Per germline, CDR1 LGHNT and CDR2 FRNRAP. V lost 4 bases and J 1 base, leaving 10 bases between the germline ends.

This chain joins TRBV4-1 and TRBJ2-4, with D hard to call. Trimming removed 2 bases from V and 3 bases from J, with 11 bases in between. This CDR3 contains 15 residues. Per the germline V gene, CDR1 is MGHRA and CDR2 is YSYEKL. CDR3 protein: CASSQIHSDKNIQYF. The CDR3 DNA reads as TGCGCCAGCAGCCAAATCCACAGTGACAAAAACATTCAGTACTTC.

The chain uses TRBV15 and TRBJ1-2; D not certain. Trimming cost V 3 bases and J 1 base, with 3 bases left between them. CDR1 and CDR2 from the germline V gene are LNHNV and YYDKDF (reference sequence). The CDR3 totals 12 residues. The CDR3 nucleotides read TGTGCCACCAGCAGGGATAACTATGGCTACACCTTC. Translating gives CATSRDNYGYTF.

The V call is TRBV27, the J call TRBJ2-7; the D call may be TRBD1 or TRBD2 (5 bases each). The CDR3 has 15 residues. The V end was cut by 2 bases, the J end by 0 bases, with 11 bases between. Per germline, CDR1 MNHEY and CDR2 SMNVEV (reference sequence). The CDR3 spells CASSLIRESSYEQYF. CDR3 nucleotides: TGTGCCAGCAGTTTAATCAGGGAGAGCTCCTACGAGCAGTACTTC.

V usage is TRBV7-9 and J usage is TRBJ2-5; 10 nucleotides line up with TRBD2. Germline V gene data show CDR1 as SEHNR and CDR2 as FQNEAQ (reference sequence). J gave up 11 bases and V 3 bases, and 18 bases lay outside the gene matches. The CDR3 sequence is 17 residues long. The chain's CDR3 is CASSFDATSGYATEQYF. The CDR3 DNA reads TGTGCCAGCAGCTTTGACGCGACTAGCGGGTATGCTACGGAGCAGTACTTC.

The V gene is TRBV15, the J gene TRBJ2-1; D is undetermined. Germline CDR1 is LNHNV and CDR2 is YYDKDF (reference sequence). The CDR3 is 12 residues long. V was pared by 8 bases and J by 4 bases, with 9 bases between. This CDR3 reads CATGPYYNEQFF. The CDR3 nucleotides read TGTGCCACCGGACCTTATTACAATGAGCAGTTCTTC.

This chain links TRBV4-3 with TRBJ1-2; possibly TRBD1 for D (6 bases). This CDR3 spans 17 amino acids. Germline V CDR1 and CDR2: LGHNA, YSLEER. The V end lost 0 bases, the J end lost 4 bases, and 18 bases lay between the germline ends. The CDR3 region is CASSQDGQPRGGYGYTF. For the CDR3, the DNA is TGCGCCAGCAGCCAAGACGGGCAGCCAAGGGGGGGCTATGGCTACACCTTC.

This clone appeared a single time. The chain joins TRBV9 to TRBJ2-7, with 14 bases that match TRBD2. The CDR3 is made up of 15 amino acids. V gave up 0 bases and J gave up 5 bases; unmatched junction bases: 1. Looked up from germline, CDR1 is SGDLS and CDR2 is YYNGEE. CDR3 bases: TGTGCCAGCAGCGTAGTGGGACTAGCGGGAGACGAGCAGTACTTC. Protein product: CASSVVGLAGDEQYF.

CDR3 residues: CASSSWTGETEAFF. The CDR3 nucleotides read TGTGCCAGCAGCTCATGGACAGGGGAGACTGAAGCTTTCTTT. This chain links TRBV11-2 with TRBJ1-1; 9 bases line up with TRBD1. The J segment lost 5 bases and the V segment lost 4 bases, leaving 5 bases of the junction unmatched. CDR1 and CDR2 from the germline V gene are SGHAT and FQNNGV. The CDR3 is 14 amino acids. The entire variable domain, with the rest obtained from reference TRBV11-2 and TRBJ1-1, is as follows: EAGVAQSPRYKIIEKRQSVAFWCNPISGHATLYWYQQILGQGPKLLIQFQNNGVVDDSQLPKDRFSAERLKGVDSTLKIQPAKLEDSAVYLCASSSWTGETEAFFGQGTRLTVV.

The V call is TRBV6-1, the J call TRBJ2-7, with D perhaps TRBD2 (5 bases). With 7 bases removed from V and 1 base from J, the gap between germline ends came to 8 bases. The CDR3 is made up of 12 amino acids. Germline V lookup: CDR1 MNHNS, CDR2 SASEGT. CDR3 sequence (DNA): TGTGCCAGCACCCGGGATTCCTACGAGCAGTACTTC. Amino acid sequence: CASTRDSYEQYF.

This clone has just one count. This sequence joins TRBV6-5 and TRBJ2-1, with D maybe TRBD2 (6 bases). This CDR3 region has 15 residues. CDR1 is MNHEY and CDR2 is SVGAGI in the germline V gene. The V end was cut by 11 bases, the J end by 4 bases, with 21 bases between. CDR3 sequence reads: CAVRRGLTVYNEQFF. Written as DNA, the CDR3 is TGTGCCGTAAGGCGGGGCCTCACGGTTTACAATGAGCAGTTCTTC.

V gene TRBV19 combines with J gene TRBJ2-1, with D unresolved. V lost 7 bases, J lost 9 bases, and 10 bases lay in between. The CDR3 is 11 amino acids. The germline gives CDR1 LNHDA, CDR2 SQIVND (reference sequence). CDR3 nucleotides: TGTGCCAGTATCGCCAGTCTTGAGCAGTTCTTC. This translates into CASIASLEQFF.

The gene calls are TRBV4-3 and TRBJ2-3; D remains unclear. V was trimmed by 1 base and J by 5 bases, leaving 4 bases between them. The CDR3 length is 12 residues. Germline CDR1 reads LGHNA; CDR2 reads YSLEER. The CDR3 reads CASSQVGDTQYF. The CDR3, as DNA: TGCGCCAGCAGCCAAGTGGGAGATACGCAGTATTTT.

V usage is TRBV30 and J usage is TRBJ1-5, with TRBD1 matching over 8 bases. Losses at the gene ends were 3 bases for V and 6 bases for J; bases not matched to a gene: 10. From germline, CDR1 is GTSNPN and CDR2 SVGIG (reference sequence). The CDR3 sequence is 15 residues long. In DNA form, the CDR3 reads TGTGCCTGGAGGGACCTCAGGGGGCAGGGTCAGCCCCAGCATTTT. It translates to CAWRDLRGQGQPQHF. Full variable domain (remainder filled in from reference TRBV30 and TRBJ1-5): SQTIHQWPATLVQPVGSPLSLECTVEGTSNPNLYWYRQAAGRGLQLLFYSVGIGQISSEVPQNLSASRPQDRQFILSSKKLLLSDSGFYLCAWRDLRGQGQPQHFGDGTRLSIL.

The chain couples TRBV7-3 to TRBJ2-1; D gene uncertain. V shed 3 bases and J shed 0 bases, with 6 bases lying between them. Germline V gene sequence: CDR1 SGHTA, CDR2 FQGTGA. The CDR3 has 14 amino acids. The CDR3 DNA follows: TGTGCCAGCAGCTTTTCTAACTCCTACAATGAGCAGTTCTTC. This codes for CASSFSNSYNEQFF.

The chain has TRBV5-5 and TRBJ2-7; D is perhaps TRBD1 (5 bases). The germline gives CDR1 SGHKS, CDR2 YYEKEE (reference sequence). The CDR3 extends over 15 amino acids. V lost 4 bases to trimming and J lost 4 bases, with 18 bases between them. The CDR3 is CASSAQAWGTYEQYF. In DNA form, the CDR3 reads TGTGCCAGCAGCGCACAGGCGTGGGGTACTTACGAGCAGTACTTC.

V is TRBV5-6 and J is TRBJ2-7, with D unclear. V gave up 0 bases and J gave up 2 bases, with 9 bases separating them. The CDR3 loop spans 14 amino acids. The germline V gene encodes CDR1 SGHDT and CDR2 YYEEEE. The CDR3, as DNA: TGTGCCAGCAGCTTGGTATCCGGAACCTACGAGCAGTACTTC. Translating it yields CASSLVSGTYEQYF.

The chain links TRBV28 to TRBJ2-7; D might be TRBD1 (5 bases). The CDR3 spans 16 residues. V lost 3 bases and J 0 bases, leaving 15 bases between the germline ends. Germline V gene lookup returns CDR1 MDHEN and CDR2 SYDVKM. The CDR3 DNA is TGTGCCAGCAGTTTCCTAGTCAGGGTTGGCTCCTACGAGCAGTACTTC. Its translation: CASSFLVRVGSYEQYF.

CDR3 sequence (DNA): TGTGCCAGCAGCTTAATTACGACAGGGGGCGTGAAACTGTTTTTT. The encoded protein is CASSLITTGGVKLFF. V is TRBV13 and J is TRBJ1-4; 10 bases line up with TRBD1. After removal of 2 bases from V and 11 bases from J, the junction contained 8 bases not matched to a gene. The CDR3 length is 15 residues. Per germline, CDR1 PRHDT and CDR2 FYEKMQ (reference sequence).

The V and J genes are TRBV7-9 and TRBJ1-2; D is ambiguous. The V and J ends lost 3 bases and 13 bases respectively, with 9 bases between them. The germline CDR1 and CDR2 sequences are SEHNR and FQNEAQ (reference sequence). The CDR3 is 10 residues long. CDR3 bases: TGTGCCAGCAGCTTGGGATTAGCCACCTTC. It yields the protein CASSLGLATF.

This chain links TRBV9 with TRBJ2-7; the D is unclear. Germline CDR1 SGDLS, CDR2 YYNGEE. CDR3 length equals 13 residues. V was pared by 3 bases and J by 5 bases, with 12 bases between. In DNA form, the CDR3 reads TGTGCCAGCAGCGGTAGCTCTGGGAACGAGCAGTACTTC. This translates into CASSGSSGNEQYF.

V gene TRBV6-6 combines with J gene TRBJ2-5; D possibly corresponds to TRBD2 (5 bases). Trimming removed 6 bases from V and 1 base from J, with 12 bases in between. The germline V gene encodes CDR1 MNHNY and CDR2 SVGAGI (reference sequence). This CDR3 region has 14 residues. This CDR3 reads CASSTPEGQETQYF. CDR3 DNA: TGTGCCAGCAGCACCCCAGAGGGCCAAGAGACCCAGTACTTC.

This clone turned up a few times. The chain combines TRBV15 with TRBJ2-1; a possible D gene is TRBD1 (6 bases). Trimming cost V 4 bases and J 3 bases, with 7 bases left between them. This CDR3 is 13 amino acids long. From germline, CDR1 is LNHNV and CDR2 YYDKDF (reference sequence). CDR3 in DNA: TGTGCCACCAGCATGGACAGCTACAATGAGCAGTTCTTC. Its translation is CATSMDSYNEQFF.

V and J are TRBV27 and TRBJ1-2, with 7 nucleotides matching TRBD1. V lost 5 bases, J lost 8 bases, and 5 bases stayed unmatched. The germline V gene encodes CDR1 MNHEY and CDR2 SMNVEV (reference sequence). The CDR3 extends over 12 amino acids. CDR3 amino acids: CASSHDREGYTF. In DNA form, the CDR3 reads TGTGCCAGCAGTCACGACAGGGAAGGCTACACCTTC.